Below, one T cell receptor beta chain is given with its context. Its antigen is not known. This sample is drawn from a study of shared clonotypes between healthy human individuals. On the study more broadly: Each donor's CD8 memory used one plate, CD8 naive two, each CD4 subset three.

Original processing notes: Filtering differed because ImmunoSEQ produced junction-only sequences that carried no quality scores. The table came from immunoSEQ multiplex PCR; TCRdb's copy has only in-frame clones and leaves some out. The D gene and trimming were derived from the DNA, and the V and J assignments and clone size from that table. The top ten hold about 0.41% of the sample, which has more than 2,000,000 clones, 90% to 95% seen once. Study findings and constraints: Clonotype sharing across several donors was observed for 4% to 5.5% of naive CD4 clonotypes.

In the CD4+ fraction, cells were divided into CD45RA+ naive and CD45RA-negative memory subsets. Germline CDR1 reads SGHRS; CDR2 reads YFSETQ. V lost 7 bases and J lost 10; bases outside the gene matches: 5. This CDR3 is 13 amino acids long. Sequencing was done on a sample of naive CD4+ T cells from PBMCs. Regarding subset: CD45RA+ positively selected. This sequence joins TRBV5-1 and TRBJ2-1; 13 bases are a match to TRBD2. The TCR originated in a man between 18 and 29 years old in good health. Some clones in this sample may be carry-over from other donors' samples. The CDR3 DNA reads TGCGCCAGCGGACTAGCGGGGGTTCCGGAGCAGTTCTTC. It yields the protein CASGLAGVPEQFF.